These T cell receptor beta chains were read from a single sample in a study of blood T cell repertoires in COVID-19. Repertoires were generated with immunoSEQ multiplex PCR, while TCRdb's copy carries only in-frame clones and drops some. This sample has more than 200,000 clones; around nine tenths occur once, and the top ten carry about 4%. Source material: PBMCs or T cells enriched from blood (not recorded which). The origin of the receptors is a woman in her thirties who had recovered from COVID-19. CDR3s include the opening cysteine and the closing phenylalanine or tryptophan. Only part of the rows carry a size: once, few, many, or a class if the clone is expanded.

V	size	J	CDR3
TRBV19	-	TRBJ2-1	CASSPSPLAIGNEQFF
TRBV4-2	-	TRBJ2-5	CASSQDPSGLETQYF
TRBV19	once	TRBJ1-5	CASSNPRGWGNQPQHF
TRBV7-2	-	TRBJ1-2	CASRRGRGYGYTF
TRBV7-8	-	TRBJ1-1	CASSFQGVGTEAFF
TRBV6-2/TRBV6-3	-	TRBJ2-5	CASSYSPPDRGQETQYF
TRBV6-2/TRBV6-3	-	TRBJ1-2	CASSHPGQVGGYTF
TRBV5-1	-	TRBJ1-1	CASSLAVTGGLLPEAFF
TRBV28	few	TRBJ1-1	CASSHSTVRAEAFF
TRBV28	-	TRBJ1-2	CASSLYRSYGYTF
TRBV28	-	TRBJ1-6	CASIGRGHLYNSPLHF
TRBV5-1	-	TRBJ2-2	CASSLGASGRPRGGELFF
TRBV28	-	TRBJ1-2	CASSLGQPNYGYTF
TRBV5-1	many	TRBJ2-3	CASSSRELRDTQYF
TRBV19	-	TRBJ1-1	CASKRQGAVTEAFF
TRBV27	-	TRBJ1-3	CASSLGGLGGNTIYF
TRBV7-2	-	TRBJ2-3	CASSRSGRGTDTQYF
TRBV4-1	-	TRBJ1-6	CASSRDPTADGSPLHF
TRBV21-1	-	TRBJ1-5	CASSKRDTSYSNQPQHF
TRBV19	-	TRBJ1-2	CASMRRQGGGYTF
TRBV28	-	TRBJ1-2	CASSPGQGMSYGYTF
TRBV20-1	-	TRBJ1-6	CSASTSGNSPLHF
TRBV4-2	-	TRBJ2-6	CASSQGQISGANVLTF
TRBV28	-	TRBJ2-1	CASSLGLVRNEQFF
TRBV13	-	TRBJ1-2	CASSLGQGAYGYTF
TRBV4-1	-	TRBJ2-7	CASSQGFVAGILTYEQYF
TRBV27	-	TRBJ2-1	CASSYSGNSYNEQFF
TRBV13	-	TRBJ1-2	CASSLAGDGYTF
TRBV5-5	few	TRBJ1-4	CASSPQGLLEKLFF
TRBV13	-	TRBJ2-1	CASSFGSYNEQFF
TRBV19	once	TRBJ1-2	CARPRGDYTF
TRBV4-3	once	TRBJ1-2	CASSPRLGGYGGYTF
TRBV18	-	TRBJ1-1	CASSARTAEAFF
TRBV5-6	-	TRBJ1-6	CASSLDFSYNSPLHF
TRBV28	-	TRBJ1-2	CASRPGGMGDYGYTF
TRBV5-8	few	TRBJ2-7	CASSLFTSYTYEQYF
TRBV28	-	TRBJ1-1	CASSRQGASAFF
TRBV10-3	-	TRBJ1-4	CAVRQGINEKLFF
TRBV11-1	-	TRBJ2-5	CASSLTSGGQETQYF
TRBV19	few	TRBJ1-1	CASIGGREAFF
TRBV7-2	-	TRBJ2-1	CASSFRRRGNFYNEQFF
TRBV6-5	-	TRBJ2-5	CASSYSSRAGDQTQYF
TRBV27	-	TRBJ2-1	CASSRTGEGNEQFF
TRBV7-8	-	TRBJ1-1	CASSSAHRNTEAFF
TRBV28	once	TRBJ2-2	CASSLFGRGNTGELFF
TRBV30	-	TRBJ2-5	CAWRWTGGRETQYF
TRBV11-3	-	TRBJ2-1	CASSLVGSSYNEQFF
TRBV4-3	once	TRBJ1-5	CASSPGTENQPQHF
TRBV19	-	TRBJ1-5	CASTDRYGNQPQHF
TRBV27	once	TRBJ2-1	CASSLIAGGYNEQFF